The present entry profiles one T cell receptor beta chain with its context. The data originate from a study of shared clonotypes between healthy human individuals. Sequencing was performed with immunoSEQ multiplex PCR; in TCRdb, only in-frame clones are kept and a portion is missing. The data hold about a million clones, with 65% to 80% observed a single time. V was clipped by 2 bases and J by 1 base, with 12 bases between them. Per germline, CDR1 SGHDT and CDR2 YYEEEE. This CDR3 region has 15 residues. V usage is TRBV5-6 and J usage is TRBJ2-5; maybe TRBD2 (6 bases). The sample was memory CD4+ T cells sorted from blood. This sample's subset: CD45RA-negative fraction. This TCR was sampled from a man aged 18-30 years in good health. The DNA of the CDR3 is TGTGCCAGCAGCTTAAGGGCGGGGTTCCAAGAGACCCAGTACTTC. Encoded protein: CASSLRAGFQETQYF.